This TCR beta chain appears in the sequencing data of a study of blood T cells in healthy people across ages. General study points: Strong correlation was found linking TCR beta diversity to naive T cell percentage.

PBMCs, at least 6.5 million per sample, were isolated. Alongside a J-beta primer mix, a sample-barcoded 5' primer served in a second PCR lasting about 7 to 11 cycles. TCRdb re-derived calls from the 5' RACE reads in MiXCR, one entry per CDR3 protein. The data show 1.5 million to 2 million distinct CDR3 sequences, about 31% seen once. This clonotype occurred many times. Its antigen is not identified. Trimming took 2 bases from V and 1 from J, leaving 5 bases between them. Looked up from germline, CDR1 is SQVTM and CDR2 is ANQGSEA. This CDR3 comprises 12 residues. Sequenced material: blood. The chain employs TRBV29-1 and TRBJ1-1; a possible D gene is TRBD1 (5 bases). The clonotype was recovered from a woman under 40 in good health. In DNA form, the CDR3 reads TGCAGCGTTGAAAGGGGGAACACTGAAGCTTTCTTT. Translation gives CSVERGNTEAFF.